Listed here are 30 T cell receptor beta chains from one sample, sequenced in a study of shared clonotypes between healthy human individuals. Clones were read by immunoSEQ multiplex PCR, and TCRdb kept only the in-frame ones, dropping some. The sample records some 980,000 clones, roughly 72% being singletons. Sequenced: memory CD4+ T cells sorted from blood. The subset is: CD45RA-negative fraction. The source is a man between 18 and 29 years old in good health.

The chain links TRBV5-1 to TRBJ2-7, with 7 bases lining up with TRBD1. This CDR3 comprises 15 residues. CDR1 is SGHRS and CDR2 is YFSETQ in the germline V gene. V trimming: 4 bases; J trimming: 3 bases; junction bases outside the gene matches: 10. This CDR3 is CASSITQGVGYEQYF. CDR3 sequence (DNA): TGCGCCAGCAGCATCACCCAGGGGGTGGGCTACGAGCAGTACTTC. The full variable domain, its missing parts supplied by reference TRBV5-1 and TRBJ2-7, is KAGVTQTPRYLIKTRGQQVTLSCSPISGHRSVSWYQQTPGQGLQFLFEYFSETQRNKGNFPGRFSGRQFSNSRSEMNVSTLELGDSALYLCASSITQGVGYEQYFGPGTRLTVT.

The CDR3 sequence: CASSQSGTTEETQYF. The DNA of the CDR3 is TGTGCCAGCAGCCAATCCGGGACAACAGAAGAGACCCAGTACTTC. V gene TRBV9 combines with J gene TRBJ2-5, with a weak D call TRBD1 (6 bases). With 4 bases removed from V and 3 bases from J, the gap between germline ends came to 16 bases. The CDR3 is 15 amino acids. Germline-derived CDR1 and CDR2 are SGDLS and YYNGEE. Supplemented by reference TRBV9 and TRBJ2-5, the full variable domain reads DSGVTQTPKHLITATGQRVTLRCSPRSGDLSVYWYQQSLDQGLQFLIQYYNGEERAKGNILERFSAQQFPDLHSELNLSSLELGDSALYFCASSQSGTTEETQYFGPGTRLLVL.

This clone occurred once. The rearrangement uses TRBV6-1 and TRBJ1-4; D perhaps matches TRBD1 (6 bases). The CDR3 extends over 14 amino acids. The ends were cut back, 7 bases at V and 7 bases at J, with 16 bases in the middle. Per the germline V gene, CDR1 is MNHNS and CDR2 is SASEGT. The CDR3 region has the DNA TGTGCCAGCAACGGACAGTTATTTAGTGAAAAACTGTTTTTT. Translating gives CASNGQLFSEKLFF.

V is TRBV27 and J is TRBJ2-7; TRBD1 aligns across 8 bases. The junction had 11 bases not matched to a gene; V was cut back by 5 bases and J by 2 bases. The CDR3 totals 16 residues. The germline gives CDR1 MNHEY, CDR2 SMNVEV (reference sequence). CDR3 in amino acids: CASSIDPGQAAYEQYF. The DNA of the CDR3 is TGTGCCAGCAGTATTGACCCGGGACAGGCCGCCTACGAGCAGTACTTC.

This clone was detected only a few times. The CDR3 region has the DNA TGTGCCTTCCAGACAACTAATGAAAAACTGTTTTTT. Its translation is CAFQTTNEKLFF. The J gene is TRBJ1-4, the V gene TRBV30; D is uncertain. CDR1 is GTSNPN, CDR2 SVGIG, per germline (reference sequence). This CDR3 has 12 amino acids. The V and J ends lost 7 bases and 0 bases respectively, with 6 bases between them.

This clone was seen more than once but under ten times. Additional DNA sequences in this sample encode the identical CDR3. The genes are TRBV2 and TRBJ1-1; maybe TRBD1 (5 bases). The V end was cut by 7 bases, the J end by 1 base, with 7 bases between. Looked up from germline, CDR1 is SNHLY and CDR2 is FYNNEI. The CDR3 has 12 amino acids. The CDR3, as DNA: TGTGCCAGCACCACAGGGAACACTGAAGCTTTCTTT. Residues: CASTTGNTEAFF.

The chain is built from TRBV6-6 and TRBJ2-7; D call uncertain. This CDR3 contains 12 residues. The V gene's germline CDR1 is MNHNY and CDR2 SVGAGI (reference sequence). V was pared by 0 bases and J by 4 bases, with 4 bases between. This CDR3 reads CASSYSLYEQYF. As DNA, the CDR3 is TGTGCCAGCAGTTACTCGCTATACGAGCAGTACTTC.

The genes are TRBV19 and TRBJ1-1; 7 bases fit TRBD1. Germline-derived CDR1 and CDR2 are LNHDA and SQIVND (reference sequence). Trimming took 6 bases from V and 0 from J; bases not matched to a gene: 4. The CDR3 has 14 residues. The chain's CDR3 is CASRWDSMNTEAFF. The CDR3 DNA reads as TGTGCCAGTAGGTGGGACAGTATGAACACTGAAGCTTTCTTT.

This clone showed up many times. The CDR3 nucleotides are TGTGCCACCAGCAGAGATGGGACCAATTCACCCCTCCACTTT. Residues: CATSRDGTNSPLHF. The gene calls are TRBV15 and TRBJ1-6; the D gene is possibly TRBD1 (5 bases). The CDR3 is made up of 14 amino acids. Germline-derived CDR1 and CDR2 are LNHNV and YYDKDF (reference sequence). Trimming left V 0 bases short and J 7 bases short, with 7 bases between.

This clone was seen ten or more times. This rearrangement joins TRBV10-2 to TRBJ2-2, with a weak D call TRBD2 (6 bases). The length of the CDR3 is 14 residues. Germline V gene lookup returns CDR1 WSHSY and CDR2 SAAADI. Trimming stripped 6 bases from V and 4 bases from J, with 12 bases between. The CDR3 DNA sequence: TGCGCCAGCAGGGAAGGGACTGGCACCGGGGAGCTGTTTTTT. This encodes CASREGTGTGELFF.

V usage is TRBV11-2 and J usage is TRBJ2-7; TRBD2 is a possible D gene (5 bases). The CDR3 has 14 amino acids. V lost 5 bases, J lost 1 base, and 12 bases lay in between. Looked up from germline, CDR1 is SGHAT and CDR2 is FQNNGV. Here the CDR3 reads CASSTLARSYEQYF. Here the CDR3 DNA reads TGTGCCAGCAGCACATTAGCGAGATCCTACGAGCAGTACTTC. The full variable domain, in which reference TRBV11-2 and TRBJ2-7 provide the parts outside the CDR3, is EAGVAQSPRYKIIEKRQSVAFWCNPISGHATLYWYQQILGQGPKLLIQFQNNGVVDDSQLPKDRFSAERLKGVDSTLKIQPAKLEDSAVYLCASSTLARSYEQYFGPGTRLTVT.

At least ten counts were recorded for this clone. This chain connects TRBV6-8 to TRBJ1-5, with D perhaps matching TRBD1 (5 bases). Germline V CDR1 and CDR2: MNHGY, SAAAGT. The CDR3 contains 17 residues. The ends were cut back, 5 bases at V and 0 bases at J, with 17 bases in the middle. The CDR3 nucleotides read TGTGCCAGCAGTCAGGTCGGACACCCCTATAGCAATCAGCCCCAGCATTTT. Its translation is CASSQVGHPYSNQPQHF.

The J gene is TRBJ2-7, the V gene TRBV6-1, with a weak D call TRBD2 (6 bases). V was trimmed by 6 bases and J by 1 base, leaving 13 bases between them. Germline-derived CDR1 and CDR2 are MNHNS and SASEGT. This CDR3 spans 14 amino acids. CDR3 amino acids: CASRRDGLSYEQYF. The CDR3 DNA sequence: TGTGCCAGCAGAAGGGACGGACTATCCTACGAGCAGTACTTC.

This clone came up a few times. The rearrangement uses TRBV11-2 and TRBJ1-5, with 9 bases fitting TRBD1. The CDR3 sequence is 13 residues long. V lost 5 bases and J lost 7; bases outside the gene matches: 3. Germline CDR1 SGHAT, CDR2 FQNNGV. CDR3 sequence: CASSTGQGQPQHF. In nucleotides, the CDR3 is TGTGCCAGCAGCACGGGACAGGGACAGCCCCAGCATTTT.

This clone was seen at least ten times. V and J are TRBV2 and TRBJ2-2; no clear D gene. V lost 3 bases, J lost 5 bases, and 7 bases lay in between. Germline V lookup: CDR1 SNHLY, CDR2 FYNNEI. The CDR3 spans 13 residues. The DNA of the CDR3 is TGTGCCAGCAGTGAGTTTATAACCGGGGAGCTGTTTTTT. Protein sequence: CASSEFITGELFF.

The chain joins TRBV7-9 to TRBJ2-5, with D perhaps TRBD1 or TRBD2 (5 bases each). The CDR3 is 15 amino acids. With 1 base removed from V and 5 bases from J, the gap between germline ends came to 14 bases. Germline CDR1 SEHNR, CDR2 FQNEAQ (reference sequence). The CDR3 nucleotides read TGTGCCAGCAGCTTAGGGGACCGGATCGGGGAGACCCAGTACTTC. Translated: CASSLGDRIGETQYF.

The chain links TRBV28 to TRBJ1-1, with 8 bases aligning to TRBD1. The CDR3 covers 16 residues. V was pared by 3 bases and J by 3 bases, with 9 bases of the junction left unmatched. Germline CDR1 MDHEN, CDR2 SYDVKM. CDR3: CASSLTQGAGDTEAFF. CDR3 bases: TGTGCCAGCAGTTTGACGCAGGGGGCAGGGGACACTGAAGCTTTCTTT.

The chain is built from TRBV11-3 and TRBJ1-1; no clear D gene. Germline V gives CDR1 SGHNT, CDR2 YENEEA. Deletions cut 4 bases from V and 1 base from J, with 7 bases between. There are 13 residues in the CDR3. The CDR3 loop is CASSSSTNTEAFF. The CDR3 DNA sequence: TGTGCCAGCAGCTCCTCCACGAACACTGAAGCTTTCTTT.

The chain carries TRBV28 and TRBJ1-2; tentatively, D is TRBD1 (5 bases). Trimming shortened V by 1 base and J by 4 bases, and 10 bases separated the two germline ends. The CDR3 is 14 amino acids. CDR1 is MDHEN and CDR2 is SYDVKM in the germline V gene. CDR3: CASSLLIDSYGYTF. The CDR3 region has the DNA TGTGCCAGCAGTTTATTAATCGACAGCTATGGCTACACCTTC.

The chain recombines TRBV7-3 with TRBJ2-2, with 12 bases that match TRBD2. The V and J ends lost 5 bases and 4 bases, in that order; junction bases with no gene match: 8. CDR3 length: 17 residues. Germline CDR1 and CDR2: SGHTA and FQGTGA. Here the CDR3 reads CASSPLAGGPRTGELFF. CDR3 DNA: TGTGCCAGCAGCCCCCTAGCGGGGGGGCCGCGCACCGGGGAGCTGTTTTTT.

Only a few counts were recorded for this clone. The chain recombines TRBV11-3 with TRBJ2-1; the match to TRBD2 covers 7 bases. Germline V gene sequence: CDR1 SGHNT, CDR2 YENEEA. This CDR3 is built from 13 residues. With 0 bases clipped from V and 9 bases from J, the junction kept 2 bases outside the gene matches. The DNA for the CDR3 is TGTGCCAGCAGCTTAGATCGGGGGGTTGAGCAGTTCTTC. This translates into CASSLDRGVEQFF.

The genes are TRBV30 and TRBJ1-6, with 8 nucleotides matching TRBD1. This CDR3 region has 14 residues. V shed 2 bases, J shed 9 bases, and the junction held 6 bases outside the gene matches. In germline, CDR1 is GTSNPN, CDR2 SVGIG (reference sequence). CDR3 protein: CAWSPRGRASPLHF. The CDR3 nucleotides are TGTGCCTGGAGTCCCAGGGGGCGCGCTTCACCCCTCCACTTT.

This clone has only a few counts. The V and J genes are TRBV27 and TRBJ2-1, with 10 bases fitting TRBD2. Germline V gives CDR1 MNHEY, CDR2 SMNVEV (reference sequence). Trimming cost V 2 bases and J 11 bases; bases outside gene matches: 9. The length of the CDR3 is 15 residues. The CDR3 sequence is CASSLGVAGGTKQFF. The CDR3 DNA sequence: TGTGCCAGCAGTTTAGGGGTAGCGGGAGGTACTAAGCAGTTCTTC.

The V gene is TRBV2, the J gene TRBJ2-1; TRBD1 matches at 9 bases. Trimming cost V 8 bases and J 9 bases; bases outside gene matches: 11. Germline CDR1 reads SNHLY; CDR2 reads FYNNEI. The CDR3 totals 14 residues. For the CDR3, the DNA is TGTGCCAGCGCAGCCGGGACAGGGAATGGTGAGCAGTTCTTC. Translation gives CASAAGTGNGEQFF.

This chain uses TRBV28 with TRBJ2-5; 9 bases align to TRBD1. The CDR3 contains 15 residues. Germline loops: CDR1 MDHEN, CDR2 SYDVKM. Germline trimming cut 6 bases from V and 5 bases from J; bases unmatched to any gene: 10. CDR3 bases: TGTGCCAGCAGGGGGGACAGGGTCGGTCCGGAGACCCAGTACTTC. This gives the protein CASRGDRVGPETQYF.

Remarks on this clone: This CDR3 is also generated by other DNA sequences in the sample. The chain carries TRBV11-2 and TRBJ1-6, with 11 bases identical to TRBD1. Germline CDR1 SGHAT, CDR2 FQNNGV. This CDR3 is built from 15 residues. The V segment lost 0 bases and the J segment 9 bases; nucleotides outside the gene matches: 1. The CDR3 DNA sequence: TGTGCCAGCAGCTTAGAGGGACAGGGGGGTTCACCCCTCCACTTT. This translates into CASSLEGQGGSPLHF.

This sequence joins TRBV6-1 and TRBJ1-1; D is possibly TRBD1 (6 bases). Germline V gene sequence: CDR1 MNHNS, CDR2 SASEGT. This CDR3 contains 16 residues. The V end lost 4 bases, the J end lost 1 base, and 16 bases lay between the germline ends. CDR3 amino acids: CASSGEAGAANTEAFF. The CDR3, as DNA: TGTGCCAGCAGTGGCGAGGCAGGGGCGGCGAACACTGAAGCTTTCTTT.

The chain joins TRBV5-1 to TRBJ2-7, with a possible D match to TRBD1 (6 bases). Germline assignment: CDR1 SGHRS and CDR2 YFSETQ. Between the trimmed V and J ends, which lost 3 bases and 4 bases, there was a span of 8 bases. The CDR3 has 12 residues. The CDR3 reads CASSWQGYEQYF. As DNA, the CDR3 is TGCGCCAGCAGCTGGCAGGGGTACGAGCAGTACTTC.

The V and J genes are TRBV5-5 and TRBJ1-1, with 9 bases that match TRBD1. CDR1 SGHKS and CDR2 YYEKEE come from the germline V gene (reference sequence). This CDR3 is built from 15 residues. V was clipped by 4 bases and J by 7 bases; unmatched bases: 11. CDR3 sequence reads: CASSPGQGSMSEAFF. The DNA for the CDR3 is TGTGCCAGCAGCCCAGGACAGGGGAGTATGAGTGAAGCTTTCTTT.

The CDR3 DNA follows: TGTGCCAATTGGGGAAGGGGTGGTACAGAGCGGAGCACAGATACGCAGTATTTT. Protein sequence: CANWGRGGTERSTDTQYF. This sequence joins TRBV11-2 and TRBJ2-3; D is perhaps TRBD1 or TRBD2 (5 bases each). V lost 10 bases, J lost 0 bases, and 26 bases lay in between. The CDR3 consists of 18 residues. CDR1 and CDR2 from the germline V gene are SGHAT and FQNNGV.